Below are 8 T cell receptor beta chains sequenced from a single sample in a study of blood T cell repertoires in COVID-19. Some clones are missing from TCRdb's copy, which holds only in-frame ones; the method was immunoSEQ multiplex PCR. The table includes around 200,000 clones, 70% to 90% detected once. Sequencing input: PBMCs or T cells enriched from blood (not recorded which). These receptors all stem from a woman in her 40s with acute COVID-19.

The chain has TRBV9 and TRBJ2-3; 7 bases fit TRBD1. The length of the CDR3 is 14 residues. Losses at the gene ends were 4 bases for V and 2 bases for J; bases not matched to a gene: 4. Germline CDR1 reads SGDLS; CDR2 reads YYNGEE. The CDR3 sequence is CASSRGPLTDTQYF. The CDR3 region has the DNA TGTGCCAGCAGCAGGGGGCCTCTCACAGATACGCAGTATTTT.

V gene TRBV27 combines with J gene TRBJ1-6; unclear D gene. This CDR3 has 15 amino acids. In germline, CDR1 is MNHEY, CDR2 SMNVEV (reference sequence). Trimming pared 7 bases from V and 0 bases from J, leaving 10 bases between. As DNA, the CDR3 is TGTGCCAGCACCGCAGGCAGCTCCTATAATTCACCCCTCCACTTT. Protein product: CASTAGSSYNSPLHF.

The V call is TRBV7-9, the J call TRBJ2-2, with 11 nucleotides matching TRBD1. The CDR3 has 17 residues. With 5 bases clipped from V and 0 bases from J, the junction kept 5 bases outside the gene matches. The germline V gene has CDR1 SEHNR and CDR2 FQNEAQ (reference sequence). The CDR3 DNA reads TGTGCCAGCAGCCTACCGGGACAGGGGGCGAACACCGGGGAGCTGTTTTTT. Translation: CASSLPGQGANTGELFF.

The rearrangement joins TRBV2 to TRBJ2-2, with TRBD2 identical over 13 bases. Trimming removed 7 bases from V and 7 bases from J; junction bases left unmatched: 6. The CDR3 has 15 amino acids. Germline V gives CDR1 SNHLY, CDR2 FYNNEI. CDR3 sequence (DNA): TGTGCCAGCATTTACGGACTAGCGGGGGTCGGGGAGCTGTTTTTT. Its translation is CASIYGLAGVGELFF.

The genes are TRBV15 and TRBJ2-3; TRBD2 aligns across 12 bases. V gave up 4 bases and J gave up 4 bases; unmatched junction bases: 3. The CDR3 runs 15 residues. CDR1 is LNHNV, CDR2 YYDKDF, per germline (reference sequence). CDR3 loop: CATSTSGGASDTQYF. Here the CDR3 DNA reads TGTGCCACCAGCACTAGCGGGGGGGCCTCAGATACGCAGTATTTT.

This clone was seen only a few times. V and J are TRBV5-1 and TRBJ2-1; the match to TRBD1 covers 11 bases. The length of the CDR3 is 15 residues. CDR1 is SGHRS, CDR2 YFSETQ, per germline. J was trimmed by 14 bases and V by 1 base; bases with no gene match: 11. CDR3 loop: CASSLTHGTGGSKFF. Written as DNA, the CDR3 is TGCGCCAGCAGCTTGACACACGGGACAGGGGGATCGAAGTTCTTC.

This clone was seen once. The chain uses TRBV6-5 and TRBJ2-7, with TRBD1 identical over 7 bases. V trimming: 6 bases; J trimming: 2 bases; junction bases outside the gene matches: 4. Germline V CDR1 and CDR2: MNHEY, SVGAGI. This CDR3 is built from 13 residues. The CDR3, as DNA: TGTGCCAGCAGACTGACAGGGACCTACGAGCAGTACGTC. This sequence encodes CASRLTGTYEQYV.

V usage is TRBV4-1 and J usage is TRBJ1-4; a possible D gene is TRBD1 (6 bases). Per the germline V gene, CDR1 is MGHRA and CDR2 is YSYEKL. The CDR3 has 20 amino acids. Trimming took off 4 bases at V and 1 base at J, with 25 bases between the two ends. CDR3 coding DNA: TGCGCCAGCAGCCTCCGGGAACCGGGACACCAGCAGTTAACTAATGAAAAACTGTTTTTT. Its translation is CASSLREPGHQQLTNEKLFF.